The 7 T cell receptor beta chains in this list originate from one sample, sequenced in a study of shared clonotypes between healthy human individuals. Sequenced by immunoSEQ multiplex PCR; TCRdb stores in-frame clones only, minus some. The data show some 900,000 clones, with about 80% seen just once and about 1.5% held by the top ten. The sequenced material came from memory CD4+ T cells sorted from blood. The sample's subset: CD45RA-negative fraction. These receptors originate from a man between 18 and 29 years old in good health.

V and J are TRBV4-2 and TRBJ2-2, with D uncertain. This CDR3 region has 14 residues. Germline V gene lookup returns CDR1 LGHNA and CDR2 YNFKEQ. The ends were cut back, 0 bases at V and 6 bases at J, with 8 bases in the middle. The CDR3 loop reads CASSQDRHSGELFF. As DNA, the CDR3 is TGTGCCAGCAGCCAAGATCGGCACTCCGGGGAGCTGTTTTTT.

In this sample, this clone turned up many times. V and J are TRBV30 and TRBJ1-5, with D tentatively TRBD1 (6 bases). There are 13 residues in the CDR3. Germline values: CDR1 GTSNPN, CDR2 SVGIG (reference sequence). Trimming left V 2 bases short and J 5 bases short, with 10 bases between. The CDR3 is CAWSPGGYQPQHF. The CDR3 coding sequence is TGTGCCTGGAGTCCGGGGGGCTATCAGCCCCAGCATTTT.

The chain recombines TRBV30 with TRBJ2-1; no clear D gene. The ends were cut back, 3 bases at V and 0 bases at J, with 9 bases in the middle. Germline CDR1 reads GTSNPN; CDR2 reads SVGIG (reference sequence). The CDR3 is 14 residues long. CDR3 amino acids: CAWSPLSSYNEQFF. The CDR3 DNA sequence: TGTGCCTGGAGCCCCCTAAGCTCCTACAATGAGCAGTTCTTC.

The CDR3 DNA is TGTGCCAGAAGCTTGGGGGACAGGGGCGATTACTGTAGCACAGATACGCAGTATTTT. Protein: CARSLGDRGDYCSTDTQYF. The J gene is TRBJ2-3, the V gene TRBV5-3; 10 bases match TRBD1. TRBV5-3 is an open reading frame, and its role is uncertain. The CDR3 extends over 19 amino acids. Germline trimming cut 0 bases from V and 0 bases from J; bases unmatched to any gene: 10.

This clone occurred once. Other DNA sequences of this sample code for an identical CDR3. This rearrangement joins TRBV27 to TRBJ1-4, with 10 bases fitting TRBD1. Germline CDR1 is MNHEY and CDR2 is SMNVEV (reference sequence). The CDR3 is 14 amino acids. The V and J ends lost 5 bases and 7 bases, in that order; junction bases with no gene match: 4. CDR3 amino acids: CASSRQGAGEKLFF. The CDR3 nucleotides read TGTGCCAGCAGTCGACAGGGGGCGGGTGAAAAACTGTTTTTT.

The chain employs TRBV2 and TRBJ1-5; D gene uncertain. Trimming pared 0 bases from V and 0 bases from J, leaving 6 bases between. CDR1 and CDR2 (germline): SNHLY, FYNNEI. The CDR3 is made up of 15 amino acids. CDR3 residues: CASSEAGNSNQPQHF. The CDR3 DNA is TGTGCCAGCAGTGAAGCGGGGAATAGCAATCAGCCCCAGCATTTT. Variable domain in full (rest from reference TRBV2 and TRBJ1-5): EPEVTQTPSHQVTQMGQEVILRCVPISNHLYFYWYRQILGQKVEFLVSFYNNEISEKSEIFDDQFSVERPDGSNFTLKIRSTKLEDSAMYFCASSEAGNSNQPQHFGDGTRLSIL.

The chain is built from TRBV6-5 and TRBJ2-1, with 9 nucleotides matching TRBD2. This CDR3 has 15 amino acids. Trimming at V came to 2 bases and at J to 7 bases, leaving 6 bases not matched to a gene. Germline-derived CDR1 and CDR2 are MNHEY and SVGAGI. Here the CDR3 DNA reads TGTGCCAGCAGTTACGGTGGCGGGAGGGTAAATGAGCAGTTCTTC. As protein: CASSYGGGRVNEQFF.